This note documents a single T cell receptor beta chain sequence. The CDR3 length is 13 residues. Trimming shortened V by 6 bases and J by 2 bases, and 10 bases separated the two germline ends. Germline CDR1 and CDR2: MNHEY and SMNVEV (reference sequence). The record originates from a study of blood T cell repertoires in COVID-19. Profiling relied on immunoSEQ multiplex PCR, and the TCRdb table lists in-frame clones only, not all of them. This table holds about 410,000 clones, approximately 90% found once. The rearrangement uses TRBV27 and TRBJ1-1; D is uncertain. The sequence came from a woman aged 25 to 39 with active or convalescent COVID-19. Material for sequencing was peripheral blood. This chain's CDR3 is CASRRQYNTEAFF. In nucleotides, the CDR3 is TGTGCCAGCAGGAGGCAGTACAACACTGAAGCTTTCTTT.